These 14 T cell receptor beta chains were all obtained from the same sample, sequenced in a study of T cells in localized non-small cell lung cancer. Produced via immunoSEQ multiplex PCR; TCRdb's table is partial and in-frame only. The sample lists approximately 10,000 clones; roughly 91% were seen once. The sequenced sample was peripheral blood, obtained before any cancer treatment. These receptors were taken from a female donor over 55 with stage II squamous cell lung carcinoma.

The V and J genes are TRBV7-6 and TRBJ1-2; no definite D call. V lost 5 bases and J lost 4, with 20 bases in between. This CDR3 contains 16 residues. Germline V CDR1 and CDR2: SGHVS, FNYEAQ. As DNA, the CDR3 is TGTGCCAGCAGCAAGTATTTTTCTCGAAAGACCTATGGCTACACCTTC. Translating it yields CASSKYFSRKTYGYTF.

The chain links TRBV29-1 to TRBJ2-1, with 7 bases identical to TRBD1. Germline V CDR1 and CDR2: SQVTM, ANQGSEA. This CDR3 region has 10 residues. V trimming: 6 bases; J trimming: 9 bases; junction bases outside the gene matches: 2. CDR3: CSVRQGEQFF. In DNA, the CDR3 is TGCAGCGTAAGACAGGGTGAGCAGTTCTTC.

This clone has only one observation. This CDR3 reads CASSPSQGDTEAFF. The CDR3 DNA reads as TGTGCCAGCTCACCGTCACAGGGGGACACTGAAGCTTTCTTT. This chain connects TRBV18 to TRBJ1-1; 8 nucleotides agree with TRBD1. CDR3 size: 14 residues. CDR1 is KGHSH, CDR2 LQKENI, per germline. V trimming: 3 bases; J trimming: 3 bases; junction bases outside the gene matches: 3.

V is TRBV27 and J is TRBJ1-6; no firm D call. This CDR3 has 13 amino acids. Germline V gives CDR1 MNHEY, CDR2 SMNVEV (reference sequence). The V end was cut by 6 bases, the J end by 4 bases, with 7 bases between. For the CDR3, the DNA is TGTGCCAGCAGCGTCAGTTATAATTCACCCCTCCACTTT. As protein: CASSVSYNSPLHF.

V and J are TRBV5-1 and TRBJ2-7; tentatively, D is TRBD1 (6 bases). V shed 2 bases and J shed 4 bases, with 13 bases lying between them. This CDR3 has 14 amino acids. Germline lookup yields CDR1 SGHRS and CDR2 YFSETQ. The CDR3 is CASSFSGGSYEQYF. CDR3 nucleotides: TGCGCCAGCAGCTTTTCTGGGGGCTCTTACGAGCAGTACTTC.

The chain couples TRBV21-1 to TRBJ1-3. TRBV21-1 is flagged as a pseudogene. CDR3 length: 16 amino acids. This CDR3 is CARIKRGGREGNTIYF. CDR3 sequence (DNA): TGTGCCAGGATAAAACGGGGCGGCAGGGAAGGAAACACCATATATTTT.

V and J are TRBV7-8 and TRBJ2-2; D might be TRBD1 or TRBD2, each matching 6 bases. Per germline, CDR1 SGHVS and CDR2 FQNEAQ. The CDR3 runs to 15 residues. Trimming left V 6 bases short and J 7 bases short, with 18 bases between. CDR3 sequence reads: CASRLPGAEFGELFF. In DNA form, the CDR3 reads TGTGCCAGCAGGCTTCCGGGGGCCGAATTCGGGGAGCTGTTTTTT.

CDR3 sequence reads: CATSPRVATNEKLFF. In DNA, the CDR3 is TGTGCCACCAGCCCGAGGGTAGCAACTAATGAAAAACTGTTTTTT. This chain joins TRBV15 and TRBJ1-4, with no clear D. The germline V and J ends were trimmed by 5 bases and 0 bases, with 10 bases remaining between them. The CDR3 spans 15 residues. Germline V gene lookup returns CDR1 LNHNV and CDR2 YYDKDF (reference sequence).

This chain connects TRBV27 to TRBJ1-3; the D is unclear. Germline loops: CDR1 MNHEY, CDR2 SMNVEV (reference sequence). This CDR3 is built from 11 residues. Trimming removed 9 bases from V and 4 bases from J, with 7 bases in between. CDR3 protein: CASGRGNTIYF. In DNA form, the CDR3 reads TGTGCCAGTGGGAGAGGAAACACCATATATTTT.

The chain uses TRBV4-2 and TRBJ2-7; TRBD1 or TRBD2 may be the D gene (6 bases each). Between the trimmed V and J ends, which lost 1 base and 2 bases, there was a span of 12 bases. The CDR3 consists of 15 residues. Germline V gene lookup returns CDR1 LGHNA and CDR2 YNFKEQ. CDR3 region: CASSQVAGQTYEQYV. CDR3 bases: TGTGCCAGCAGCCAAGTTGCGGGACAAACCTACGAGCAGTACGTC.

Details on this clone: In the same sample, other DNA sequences code for this CDR3. The V and J genes are TRBV5-6 and TRBJ2-5; possible D gene TRBD2, 6 bases. Trimming took 0 bases from V and 2 from J, leaving 11 bases between them. Germline V lookup: CDR1 SGHDT, CDR2 YYEEEE. CDR3 length equals 15 residues. In nucleotides, the CDR3 is TGTGCCAGCAGCTTGGCCGGGGGATTACAAGAGACCCAGTACTTC. Encoded protein: CASSLAGGLQETQYF.

The chain couples TRBV19 to TRBJ1-6; 7 nucleotides agree with TRBD1. With V trimmed by 9 bases and J by 7 bases, 6 bases remained unmatched. Germline values: CDR1 LNHDA, CDR2 SQIVND (reference sequence). The CDR3 extends over 13 amino acids. CDR3 loop: CASRGTENSPLHF. CDR3 sequence (DNA): TGTGCCAGCCGCGGGACAGAGAATTCACCCCTCCACTTT.

The chain carries TRBV5-4 and TRBJ2-1, with 8 bases that match TRBD1. Losses at the gene ends were 4 bases for V and 10 bases for J; bases not matched to a gene: 10. This CDR3 has 14 residues. Germline V gene lookup returns CDR1 SGHNT and CDR2 YYREEE (reference sequence). The CDR3: CASSTLDREREQFF. CDR3 sequence (DNA): TGTGCCAGCAGCACCTTGGACAGGGAGCGAGAGCAGTTCTTC.

V is TRBV7-2 and J is TRBJ2-3, with D hard to call. V was trimmed by 3 bases and J by 7 bases, leaving 2 bases between them. The CDR3 consists of 10 residues. The germline V gene encodes CDR1 SGHTA and CDR2 FQGNSA. CDR3 loop: CASSLYTQYF. Here the CDR3 DNA reads TGTGCCAGCAGCTTGTATACGCAGTATTTT.